This T cell receptor (beta chain) stems from a study of blood T cell repertoires in COVID-19. The V segment lost 7 bases and the J segment 3 bases; nucleotides outside the gene matches: 21. This CDR3 is 18 amino acids long. Germline CDR1 is LNHDA and CDR2 is SQIVND (reference sequence). Sequencing was performed with immunoSEQ multiplex PCR; in TCRdb, only in-frame clones are kept and a portion is missing. The sample consists of around 24,000 clones, roughly 88% of them appearing once. This clonotype was sampled from a human donor with active COVID-19. The donor label of this sample is uncertain. This chain joins TRBV19 and TRBJ2-7; 7 nucleotides align to TRBD1. Source material: peripheral blood. The CDR3 nucleotides are TGTGCCAGTACCGTAGGATGGGCGACAGGGCAACTCCACTACGAGCAGTACTTC. Translating gives CASTVGWATGQLHYEQYF. Based on the CDR3 plus reference TRBV19 and TRBJ2-7, the full variable domain is DGGITQSPKYLFRKEGQNVTLSCEQNLNHDAMYWYRQDPGQGLRLIYYSQIVNDFQKGDIAEGYSVSREKKESFPLTVTSAQKNPTAFYLCASTVGWATGQLHYEQYFGPGTRLTVT.